The present TCR beta chain was sequenced within a study of identical twins. TCRdb used MiXCR to reprocess the 5' RACE reads, holding one entry per CDR3 protein. The table has fewer than 800,000 distinct CDR3 sequences, 7% to 7.5% seen once; the top ten hold 1.6%. This clonotype occurred a few times. This same sample was also part of a study on yellow fever vaccine responses in identical twins.

The sample comprised PBMCs. The receptor was derived from a woman younger than 30 in good health.

The CDR3 protein is CASSPQLGKQIGELFF. The CDR3 nucleotides are TGTGCCAGCAGCCCACAACTAGGAAAACAGATCGGGGAGCTGTTTTTT. The chain recombines TRBV7-2 with TRBJ2-2; tentative D call: TRBD2 (5 bases). Trimming pared 5 bases from V and 7 bases from J, leaving 20 bases between. There are 16 residues in the CDR3. In germline, CDR1 is SGHTA, CDR2 FQGNSA.